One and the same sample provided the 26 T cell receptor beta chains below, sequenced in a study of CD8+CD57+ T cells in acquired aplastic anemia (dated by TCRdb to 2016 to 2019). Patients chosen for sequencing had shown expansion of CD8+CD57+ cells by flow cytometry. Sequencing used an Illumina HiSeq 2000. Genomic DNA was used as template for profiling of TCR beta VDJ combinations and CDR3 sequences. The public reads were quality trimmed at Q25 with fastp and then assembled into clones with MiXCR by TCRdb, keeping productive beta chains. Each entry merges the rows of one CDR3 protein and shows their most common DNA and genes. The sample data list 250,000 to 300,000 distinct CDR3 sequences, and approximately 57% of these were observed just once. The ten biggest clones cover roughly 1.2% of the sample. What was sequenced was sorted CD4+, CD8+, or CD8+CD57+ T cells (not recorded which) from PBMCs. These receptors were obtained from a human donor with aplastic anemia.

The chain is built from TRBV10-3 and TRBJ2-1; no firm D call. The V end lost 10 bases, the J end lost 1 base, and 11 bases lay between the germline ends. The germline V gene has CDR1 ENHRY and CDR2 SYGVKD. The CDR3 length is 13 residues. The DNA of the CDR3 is TGTGCCACCCTAGAATGGTCCTACAATGAGCAGTTCTTC. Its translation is CATLEWSYNEQFF.

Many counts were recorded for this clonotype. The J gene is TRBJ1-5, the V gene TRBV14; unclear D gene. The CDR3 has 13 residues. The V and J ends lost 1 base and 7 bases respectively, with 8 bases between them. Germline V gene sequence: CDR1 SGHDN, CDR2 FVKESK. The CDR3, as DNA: TGTGCCAGCAGCCAAGCAGCCCTGCAGCCCCAGCATTTT. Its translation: CASSQAALQPQHF.

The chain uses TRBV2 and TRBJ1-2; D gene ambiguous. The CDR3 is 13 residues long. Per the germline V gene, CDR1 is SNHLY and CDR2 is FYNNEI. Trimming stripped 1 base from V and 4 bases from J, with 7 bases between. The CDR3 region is CASSEGQSYGYTF. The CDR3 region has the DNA TGTGCCAGCAGTGAAGGGCAGTCCTATGGCTACACCTTC.

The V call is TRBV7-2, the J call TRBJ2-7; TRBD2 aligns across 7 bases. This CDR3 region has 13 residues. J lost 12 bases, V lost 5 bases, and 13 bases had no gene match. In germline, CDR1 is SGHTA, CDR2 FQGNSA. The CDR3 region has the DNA TGTGCCAGCAGCCCCCGAGAAGCGGGATTTGGGTACTTC. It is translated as CASSPREAGFGYF.

The DNA of the CDR3 is TGTGCCAGCGGCACCACAGGGGGCGCGGGGTTAGGAGCTTTCTTT. It encodes CASGTTGGAGLGAFF. The chain is built from TRBV7-9 and TRBJ1-1; the match to TRBD1 covers 9 bases. This CDR3 is built from 15 residues. The V gene end was trimmed by 8 bases and the J gene end by 10 bases; junction bases not matched to a gene: 17. Looked up from germline, CDR1 is SEHNR and CDR2 is FQNEAQ (reference sequence).

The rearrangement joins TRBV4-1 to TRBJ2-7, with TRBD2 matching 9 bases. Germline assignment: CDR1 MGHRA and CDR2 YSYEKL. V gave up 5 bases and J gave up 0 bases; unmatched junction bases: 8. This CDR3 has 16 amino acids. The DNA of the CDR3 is TGCGCCAGCAGCGCCCTCCCTAGCGGGACCTCCTACGAGCAGTACTTC. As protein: CASSALPSGTSYEQYF.

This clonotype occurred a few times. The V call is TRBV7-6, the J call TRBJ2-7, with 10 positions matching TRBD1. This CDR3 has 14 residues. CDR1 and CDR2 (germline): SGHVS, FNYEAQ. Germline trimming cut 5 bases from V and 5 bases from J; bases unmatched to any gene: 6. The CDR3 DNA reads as TGTGCCAGCAGCAAAGGGACAGGGGACCACGAGCAGTACTTC. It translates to CASSKGTGDHEQYF.

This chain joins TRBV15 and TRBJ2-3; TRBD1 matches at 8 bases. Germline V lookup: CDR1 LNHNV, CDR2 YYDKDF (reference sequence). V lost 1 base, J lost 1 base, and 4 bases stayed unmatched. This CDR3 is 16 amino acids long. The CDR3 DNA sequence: TGTGCCACCAGCAGAGGTTCGGACAGGGGCACAGATACGCAGTATTTT. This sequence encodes CATSRGSDRGTDTQYF.

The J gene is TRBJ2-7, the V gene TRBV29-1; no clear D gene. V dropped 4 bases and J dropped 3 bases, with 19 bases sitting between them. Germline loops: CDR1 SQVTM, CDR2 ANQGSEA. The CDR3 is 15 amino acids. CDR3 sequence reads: CSVGPPLAGYYEQYF. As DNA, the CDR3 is TGCAGCGTTGGCCCCCCCTTGGCAGGTTACTACGAGCAGTACTTC.

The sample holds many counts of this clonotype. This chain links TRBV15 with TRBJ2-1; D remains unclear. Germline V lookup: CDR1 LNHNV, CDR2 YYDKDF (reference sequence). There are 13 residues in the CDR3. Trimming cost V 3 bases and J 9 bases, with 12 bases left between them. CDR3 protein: CATSRTGRFEQFF. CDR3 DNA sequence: TGTGCCACCAGCAGGACGGGTCGCTTTGAGCAGTTCTTC.

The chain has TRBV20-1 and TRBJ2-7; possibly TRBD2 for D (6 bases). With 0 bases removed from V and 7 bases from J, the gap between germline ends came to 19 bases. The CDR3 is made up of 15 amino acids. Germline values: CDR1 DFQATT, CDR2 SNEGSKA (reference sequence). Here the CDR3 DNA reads TGCAGTGCTAGAGACCCCTTCCGCGGGATGGGGGAGCAGTACTTC. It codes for CSARDPFRGMGEQYF.

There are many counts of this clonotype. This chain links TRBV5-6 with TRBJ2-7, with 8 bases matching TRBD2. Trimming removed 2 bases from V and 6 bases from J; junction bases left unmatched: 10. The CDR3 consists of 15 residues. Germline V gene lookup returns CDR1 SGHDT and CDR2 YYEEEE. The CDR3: CASSLNQAGVGEQYF. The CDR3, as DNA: TGTGCCAGCAGCTTAAATCAAGCGGGGGTTGGCGAGCAGTACTTC.

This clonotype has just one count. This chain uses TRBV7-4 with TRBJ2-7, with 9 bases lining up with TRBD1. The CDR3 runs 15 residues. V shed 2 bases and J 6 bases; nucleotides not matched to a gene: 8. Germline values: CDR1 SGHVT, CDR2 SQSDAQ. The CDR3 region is CASSLIGTGNSEQYF. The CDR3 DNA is TGTGCCAGCAGCTTAATAGGGACAGGGAACAGCGAGCAGTACTTC.

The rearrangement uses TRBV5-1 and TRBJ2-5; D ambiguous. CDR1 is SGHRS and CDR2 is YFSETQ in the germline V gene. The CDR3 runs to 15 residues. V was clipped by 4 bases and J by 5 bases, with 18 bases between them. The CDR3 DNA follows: TGCGCCAGCAGCCGTGACGTCCCCCGCACGGAGACCCAGTACTTC. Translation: CASSRDVPRTETQYF. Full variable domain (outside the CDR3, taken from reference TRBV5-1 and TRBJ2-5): KAGVTQTPRYLIKTRGQQVTLSCSPISGHRSVSWYQQTPGQGLQFLFEYFSETQRNKGNFPGRFSGRQFSNSRSEMNVSTLELGDSALYLCASSRDVPRTETQYFGPGTRLLVL.

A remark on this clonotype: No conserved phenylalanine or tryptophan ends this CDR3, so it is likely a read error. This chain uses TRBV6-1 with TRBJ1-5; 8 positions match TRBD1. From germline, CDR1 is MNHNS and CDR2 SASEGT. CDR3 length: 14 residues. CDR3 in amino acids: CAGSRQGSNQPQHS. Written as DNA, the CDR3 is TGTGCCGGCAGTCGACAGGGGAGCAATCAGCCCCAGCATTCT.

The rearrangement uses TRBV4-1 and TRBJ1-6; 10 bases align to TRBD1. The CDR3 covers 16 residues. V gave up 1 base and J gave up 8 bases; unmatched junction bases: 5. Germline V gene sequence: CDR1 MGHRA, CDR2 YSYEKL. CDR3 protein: CASSQGEGTGDSPLHF. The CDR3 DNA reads TGCGCCAGCAGCCAAGGCGAGGGGACAGGGGATTCACCCCTCCACTTT.

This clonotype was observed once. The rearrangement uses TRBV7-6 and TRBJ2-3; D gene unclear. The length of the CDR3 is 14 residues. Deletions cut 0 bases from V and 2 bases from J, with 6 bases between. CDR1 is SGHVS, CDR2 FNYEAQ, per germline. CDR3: CASSLAAVTDTQYF. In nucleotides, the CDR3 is TGTGCCAGCAGCTTAGCGGCAGTCACAGATACGCAGTATTTT.

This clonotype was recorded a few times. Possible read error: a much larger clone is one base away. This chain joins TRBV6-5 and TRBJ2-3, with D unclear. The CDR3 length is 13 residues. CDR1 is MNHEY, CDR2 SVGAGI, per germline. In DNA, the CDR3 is TGTCCCAGCACCGACCATGTTATTCAGGCGCAGTATTTT. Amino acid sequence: CPSTDHVIQAQYF.

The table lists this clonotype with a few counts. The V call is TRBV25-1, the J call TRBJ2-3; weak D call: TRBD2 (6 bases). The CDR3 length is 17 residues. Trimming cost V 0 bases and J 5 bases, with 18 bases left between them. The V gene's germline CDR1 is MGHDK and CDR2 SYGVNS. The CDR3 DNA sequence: TGTGCCAGCAGTGAATATCGGGACTCAGGCGTTGGAGATACGCAGTATTTT. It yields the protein CASSEYRDSGVGDTQYF.

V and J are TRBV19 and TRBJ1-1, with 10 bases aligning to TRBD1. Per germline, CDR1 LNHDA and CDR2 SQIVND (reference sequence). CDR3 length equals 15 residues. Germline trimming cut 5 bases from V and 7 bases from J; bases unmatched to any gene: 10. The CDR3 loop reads CASSPRTGGPNEAFF. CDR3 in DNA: TGTGCCAGTAGTCCCAGGACAGGGGGGCCTAATGAAGCTTTCTTT.

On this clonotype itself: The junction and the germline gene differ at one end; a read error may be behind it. CDR3 region: CASSIQGGFYGNTF. The CDR3 nucleotides are TGTGCCAGTAGTATCCAGGGTGGGTTCTATGGCAACACCTTC. V is TRBV19 and J is TRBJ1-2, with D perhaps TRBD1 (5 bases). From germline, CDR1 is LNHDA and CDR2 SQIVND (reference sequence). This CDR3 has 14 amino acids.

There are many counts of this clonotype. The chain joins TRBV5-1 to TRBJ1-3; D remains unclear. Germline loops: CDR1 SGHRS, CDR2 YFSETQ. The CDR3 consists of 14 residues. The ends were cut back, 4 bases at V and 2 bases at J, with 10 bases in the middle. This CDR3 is CASSPGGPGNTIYF. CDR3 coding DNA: TGCGCCAGCAGCCCGGGTGGGCCTGGAAACACCATATATTTT.

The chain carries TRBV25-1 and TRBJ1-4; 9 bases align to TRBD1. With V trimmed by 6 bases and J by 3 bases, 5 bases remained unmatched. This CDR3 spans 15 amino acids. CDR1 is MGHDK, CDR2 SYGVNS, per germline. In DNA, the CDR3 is TGTGCCAGCAGGGTACAGGGGGCAGCTAATGAAAAACTGTTTTTT. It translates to CASRVQGAANEKLFF.

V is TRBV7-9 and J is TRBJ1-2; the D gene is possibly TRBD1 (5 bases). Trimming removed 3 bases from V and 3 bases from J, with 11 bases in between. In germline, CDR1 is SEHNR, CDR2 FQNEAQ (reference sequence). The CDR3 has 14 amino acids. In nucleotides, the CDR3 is TGTGCCAGCAGCTTGGGGACGGGCGACTATGGCTACACCTTC. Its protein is CASSLGTGDYGYTF.

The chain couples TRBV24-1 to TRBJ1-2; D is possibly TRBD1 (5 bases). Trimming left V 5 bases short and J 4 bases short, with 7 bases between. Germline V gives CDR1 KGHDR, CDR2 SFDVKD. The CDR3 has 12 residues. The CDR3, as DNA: TGTGCCACCAGTGCTGGGGGCTATGGCTACACCTTC. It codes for CATSAGGYGYTF.

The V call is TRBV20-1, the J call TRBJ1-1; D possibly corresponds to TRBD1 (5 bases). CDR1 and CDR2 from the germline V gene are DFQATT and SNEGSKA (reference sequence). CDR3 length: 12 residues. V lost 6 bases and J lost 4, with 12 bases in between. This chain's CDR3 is CSARDFSTEAFF. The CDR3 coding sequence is TGCAGTGCCCGGGACTTCTCCACTGAAGCTTTCTTT.